This TCR beta chain came from a study of T cell changes during pregnancy in multiple sclerosis. The CDR3 totals 15 residues. V lost 10 bases and J lost 5; bases outside the gene matches: 16. Germline lookup yields CDR1 MNHNS and CDR2 SASEGT. Clones were read by immunoSEQ multiplex PCR, and TCRdb kept only the in-frame ones, dropping some. The sample contains 45,000 to 55,000 clones, about nine tenths of which appear only once. The chain has TRBV6-1 and TRBJ1-2, with 7 nucleotides matching TRBD1. The sequence was obtained from a female donor with multiple sclerosis, enrolled in a pregnancy study. The specimen comprised CD4+ T cells from peripheral blood mononuclear cells, sampled in the second trimester of pregnancy. CDR3 sequence (DNA): TGTGCCACCAGACCTAGACAGGGACTGATTTATGGCTACACCTTC. It yields the protein CATRPRQGLIYGYTF.